These T cell receptor beta chains were read from a single sample in a study of Graves' ophthalmopathy and Graves' hyperthyroidism. TCRdb recomputed calls from the multiplex PCR reads with MiXCR, one row per CDR3 protein. The sample holds 600,000 to 650,000 distinct CDR3 sequences; 22% are singletons and the top ten take roughly 6.9%. The sequenced sample consisted of peripheral blood. The receptors here all came from a young woman with stable Graves' hyperthyroidism. Some clones in this sample may be carry-over from other donors' samples. The CDR3 runs from the conserved cysteine through the conserved F or W. The D gene is left open where the match is weak. Expanded clones are given a class, and other clones once, few, many or no size at all.

D | size | J | V | DNA | CDR3
NA | NA | TRBJ1-1 | TRBV5-1 | TGCGCCAGCAGCGCAGGGAATACGAGGAACACTGAAGCTTTCTTT | CASSAGNTRNTEAFF
NA | many | TRBJ1-5 | TRBV6-1 | TGTGCCAGCAGTGAAGCGCTTGGGAAGCAGCCCCAGCATTTT | CASSEALGKQPQHF
TRBD2 | many | TRBJ2-7 | TRBV7-3 | TGTGCCAGCAGCTTTACCGGGGGGAGCGAGCAGTACTTC | CASSFTGGSEQYF
NA | many | TRBJ2-7 | TRBV19 | TGTGCCAGTAGTATCGGCAGATCCTACGAGCAGTACTTC | CASSIGRSYEQYF
TRBD1 | NA | TRBJ2-5 | TRBV7-2 | TGTGCCAGCAGCTTTAGACAGGGACAAGCGACCCAGTACTTC | CASSFRQGQATQYF
NA | many | TRBJ1-6 | TRBV28 | TGTGCCAGCAGTCGATCGTCAGGGGCGAATTCACCCCTCCACTTT | CASSRSSGANSPLHF
NA | NA | TRBJ2-5 | TRBV13 | TGTGCCAGCAGCTTAGCGGGAGACCTACAAGAGACCCAGTACTTC | CASSLAGDLQETQYF
TRBD1 | many | TRBJ2-4 | TRBV28 | TGTGCCAGCAGTTCTCAACCGGGACAGGGGGCTGCCAAAAACATTCAGTACTTC | CASSSQPGQGAAKNIQYF
TRBD2 | many | TRBJ2-7 | TRBV7-2 | TGTGCCAGCAGCTCGCGAGCGGGGCAGTACGAGCAGTACTTC | CASSSRAGQYEQYF
NA | NA | TRBJ2-2 | TRBV12-3/TRBV12-4 | TGTGCCAGCGGTCGGGCCGGGGAGCTGTTTTTT | CASGRAGELFF
TRBD1 | NA | TRBJ2-7 | TRBV25-1 | TGTGCCAGCAGTGGCACTACAGGGGGCTACGAGCAGTACTTC | CASSGTTGGYEQYF
TRBD1 | many | TRBJ1-1 | TRBV10-3 | TGTGCCATCAGTGAGCCGACAGGGACAGGGGCCGTGAACACTGAAGCTTTCTTT | CAISEPTGTGAVNTEAFF
TRBD1 | NA | TRBJ2-7 | TRBV7-8 | TGTGCCAGCAGCCCACGACAGGGTTCGATCTACGAGCAGTACTTC | CASSPRQGSIYEQYF
TRBD1 | many | TRBJ1-2 | TRBV20-1 | TGCAGTGCTAGGGAAGGGACAGCCTATGGCTACACCTTC | CSAREGTAYGYTF
NA | many | TRBJ2-7 | TRBV7-6 | TGTGCCAGCAGCTTAGGTTTAGGCCGATCCTACGAGCAGTACTTC | CASSLGLGRSYEQYF
TRBD1 | many | TRBJ2-7 | TRBV27 | TGTGCCAGCAGTGCCACAGGGGTTGGTGTTTACGAGCAGTACTTC | CASSATGVGVYEQYF
NA | many | TRBJ1-2 | TRBV6-1 | TGTGCCAGCAGTGAAACCTTCTCGGCCTATGGCTACACCTTC | CASSETFSAYGYTF
TRBD2 | many | TRBJ2-7 | TRBV28 | TGTGCCAGCCGACTAGCGGGAGGGCGGCACGAGCAGTACTTC | CASRLAGGRHEQYF
NA | many | TRBJ1-5 | TRBV5-1 | TGCGCCAGCAGCCTGGGGACTAGCAATCAGCCCCAGCATTTT | CASSLGTSNQPQHF
NA | many | TRBJ2-7 | TRBV5-6 | TGTGCCAGCAGCTTCTCATACAGGAGCTCCTACGAGCAGTACTTC | CASSFSYRSSYEQYF
NA | NA | TRBJ2-5 | TRBV11-3 | TGTGCCAGCAGCGTTAGGTGGGGAGAGACCCAGTACTTC | CASSVRWGETQYF
NA | many | TRBJ2-5 | TRBV9 | TGTGCCAGCAGCCTTGGGGGGGGGCCTCGTGAGACCCAGTACTTC | CASSLGGGPRETQYF
NA | many | TRBJ2-7 | TRBV28 | TGTGCCAGCAGACGTCGGGTGGGAGACTACGAGCAGTACTTC | CASRRRVGDYEQYF
NA | many | TRBJ1-6 | TRBV20-1 | TGCAGTGCTAGAGATGCCGGGTTTAATTCACCCCTCCACTTT | CSARDAGFNSPLHF
TRBD2 | many | TRBJ2-5 | TRBV12-3/TRBV12-4 | TGTGCCAGCAGTTTTTTAGGCGGGGGGGCGGAAGAGACCCAGTACTTC | CASSFLGGGAEETQYF
NA | many | TRBJ1-1 | TRBV11-2 | TGTGCCAGCACCCTGACCCTGAACACTGAAGCTTTCTTT | CASTLTLNTEAFF
TRBD2 | NA | TRBJ2-5 | TRBV19 | TGTGCCAGTAGTATCGGAGGCCTAGCGGAAGAGACCCAGTACTTC | CASSIGGLAEETQYF
NA | many | TRBJ1-1 | TRBV2 | TGTGCCAGCAGTGAAACGGGACGGATGAACACTGAAGCTTTCTTT | CASSETGRMNTEAFF
NA | many | TRBJ1-1 | TRBV5-1 | TGCGCCAGCAGCTTGGGCACGGGATCTTTGGACACTGAAGCTTTCTTT | CASSLGTGSLDTEAFF